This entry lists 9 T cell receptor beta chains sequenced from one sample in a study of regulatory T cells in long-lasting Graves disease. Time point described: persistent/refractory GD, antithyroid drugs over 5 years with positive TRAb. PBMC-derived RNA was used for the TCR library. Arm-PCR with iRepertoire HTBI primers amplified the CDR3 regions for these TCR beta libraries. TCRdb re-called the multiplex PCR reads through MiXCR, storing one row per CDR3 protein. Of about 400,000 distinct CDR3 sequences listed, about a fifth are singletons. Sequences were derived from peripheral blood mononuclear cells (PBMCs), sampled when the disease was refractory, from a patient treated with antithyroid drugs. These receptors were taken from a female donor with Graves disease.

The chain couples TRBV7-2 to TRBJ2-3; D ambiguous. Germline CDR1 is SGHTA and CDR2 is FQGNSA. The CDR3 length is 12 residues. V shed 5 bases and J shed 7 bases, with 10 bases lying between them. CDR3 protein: CASSQPANTQYF. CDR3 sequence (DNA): TGTGCCAGCAGCCAACCAGCGAATACGCAGTATTTT. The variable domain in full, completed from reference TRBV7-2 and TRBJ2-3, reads GAGVSQSPSNKVTEKGKDVELRCDPISGHTALYWYRQSLGQGLEFLIYFQGNSAPDKSGLPSDRFSAERTGGSVSTLTIQRTQQEDSAVYLCASSQPANTQYFGPGTRLTVL.

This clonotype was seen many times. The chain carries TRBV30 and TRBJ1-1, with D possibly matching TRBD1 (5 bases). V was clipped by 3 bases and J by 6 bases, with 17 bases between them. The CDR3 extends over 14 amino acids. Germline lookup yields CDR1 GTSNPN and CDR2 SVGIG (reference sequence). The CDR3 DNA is TGTGCCTGGAGGATAAGCAGGGTAGTAGCTGAAGCTTTCTTT. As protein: CAWRISRVVAEAFF. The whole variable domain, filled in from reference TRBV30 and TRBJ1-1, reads SQTIHQWPATLVQPVGSPLSLECTVEGTSNPNLYWYRQAAGRGLQLLFYSVGIGQISSEVPQNLSASRPQDRQFILSSKKLLLSDSGFYLCAWRISRVVAEAFFGQGTRLTVV.

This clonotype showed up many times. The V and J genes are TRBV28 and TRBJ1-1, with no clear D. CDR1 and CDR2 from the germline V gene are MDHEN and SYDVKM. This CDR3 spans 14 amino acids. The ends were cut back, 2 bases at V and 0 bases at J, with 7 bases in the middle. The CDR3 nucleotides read TGTGCCAGCAGTTTACCCCCCATGAACACTGAAGCTTTCTTT. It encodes CASSLPPMNTEAFF.

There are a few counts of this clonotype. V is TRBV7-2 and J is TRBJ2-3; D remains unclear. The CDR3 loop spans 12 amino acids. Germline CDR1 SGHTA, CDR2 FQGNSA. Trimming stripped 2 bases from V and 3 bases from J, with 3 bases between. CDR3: CASSLRTDTQYF. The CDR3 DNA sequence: TGTGCCAGCAGCTTAAGAACAGATACGCAGTATTTT.

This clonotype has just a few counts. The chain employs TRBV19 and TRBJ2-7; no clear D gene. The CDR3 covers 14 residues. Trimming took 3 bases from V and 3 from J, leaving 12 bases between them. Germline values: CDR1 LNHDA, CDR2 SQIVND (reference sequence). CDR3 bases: TGTGCCAGTAGTATCTCCAGTTCTTTCTACGAGCAGTACTTC. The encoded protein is CASSISSSFYEQYF.

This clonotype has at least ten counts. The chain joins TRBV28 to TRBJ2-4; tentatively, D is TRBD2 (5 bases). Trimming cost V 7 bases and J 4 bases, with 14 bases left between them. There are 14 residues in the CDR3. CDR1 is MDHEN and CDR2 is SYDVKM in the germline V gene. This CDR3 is CASNPGETKNIQYF. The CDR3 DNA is TGTGCCAGCAACCCCGGGGAGACGAAAAACATTCAGTACTTC.

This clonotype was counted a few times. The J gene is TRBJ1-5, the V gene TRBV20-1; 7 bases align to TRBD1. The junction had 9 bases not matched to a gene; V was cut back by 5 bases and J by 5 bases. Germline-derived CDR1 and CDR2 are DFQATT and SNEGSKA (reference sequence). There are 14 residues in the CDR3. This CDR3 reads CSAVPGTVDQPQHF. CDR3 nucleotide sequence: TGCAGTGCTGTTCCCGGGACAGTTGATCAGCCCCAGCATTTT.

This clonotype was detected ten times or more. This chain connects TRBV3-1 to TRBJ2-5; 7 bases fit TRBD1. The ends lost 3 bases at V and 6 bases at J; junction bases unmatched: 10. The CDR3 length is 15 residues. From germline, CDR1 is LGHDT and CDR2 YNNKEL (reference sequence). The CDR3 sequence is CASSHAVEGAKTQYF. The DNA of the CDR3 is TGTGCCAGCAGCCACGCTGTCGAGGGGGCGAAGACCCAGTACTTC.

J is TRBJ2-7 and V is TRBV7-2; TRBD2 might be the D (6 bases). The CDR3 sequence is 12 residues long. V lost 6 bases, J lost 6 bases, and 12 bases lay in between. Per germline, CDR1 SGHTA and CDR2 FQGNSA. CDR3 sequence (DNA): TGTGCCAGCAGTCTAAGGGAGGCCGAGCAGTACTTC. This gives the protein CASSLREAEQYF.